This T cell receptor beta chain is drawn from a study of cytomegalovirus exposure and HLA in healthy donors. As for the study in general: Early released data comprised about 85 million unique TCRs from HLA-typed donors.

Germline CDR1 SGHTS, CDR2 YDEGEE. The CDR3 consists of 17 residues. V shed 1 base and J 0 bases; nucleotides not matched to a gene: 7. About this clone: The antigen remains undetermined.

Study-level findings and limits: Indistinguishable V segments such as TRBV6-2 and TRBV6-3 were excluded. Several of the most significant clusters appeared, in a later analysis, to be linked to common viral pathogens. Researchers reported from a later analysis that most CMV-associated TCR beta chains appeared HLA-restricted.

PCR was performed using 60 Vbeta and 13 Jbeta primers. Using immunoSEQ multiplex PCR, the repertoire was profiled, and TCRdb retains in-frame clones only, with some absent. The sample includes about 84,000 clones. The specimen was PBMCs. J is TRBJ1-5 and V is TRBV5-8, with 7 bases identical to TRBD1. This clonotype was obtained from a man in his fifties or sixties in good health and CMV-seronegative. The CDR3 loop reads CASSLSGDSHSNQPQHF. The DNA of the CDR3 is TGTGCCAGCAGCTTGTCGGGGGACAGTCATAGCAATCAGCCCCAGCATTTT. The whole variable domain, filled in from reference TRBV5-8 and TRBJ1-5, reads EAGVTQSPTHLIKTRGQQATLRCSPISGHTSVYWYQQALGLGLQFLLWYDEGEERNRGNFPPRFSGRQFPNYSSELNVNALELEDSALYLCASSLSGDSHSNQPQHFGDGTRLSIL.